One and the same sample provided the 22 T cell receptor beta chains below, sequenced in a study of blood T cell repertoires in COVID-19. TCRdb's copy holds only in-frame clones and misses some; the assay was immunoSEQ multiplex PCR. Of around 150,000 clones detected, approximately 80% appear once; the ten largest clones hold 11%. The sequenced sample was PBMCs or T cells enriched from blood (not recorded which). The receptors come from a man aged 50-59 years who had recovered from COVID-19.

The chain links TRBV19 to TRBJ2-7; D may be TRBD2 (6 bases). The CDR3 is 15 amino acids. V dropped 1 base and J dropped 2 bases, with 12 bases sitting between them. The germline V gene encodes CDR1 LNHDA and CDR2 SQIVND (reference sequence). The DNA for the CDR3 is TGTGCCAGTAGTATAGGGCGGGATATAACCTACGAGCAGTACTTC. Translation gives CASSIGRDITYEQYF.

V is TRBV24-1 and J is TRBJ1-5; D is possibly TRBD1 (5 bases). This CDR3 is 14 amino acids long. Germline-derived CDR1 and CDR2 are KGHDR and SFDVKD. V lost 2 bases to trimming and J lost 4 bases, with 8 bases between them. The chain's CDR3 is CATSDWGVNQPQHF. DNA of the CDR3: TGTGCCACCAGTGATTGGGGGGTAAATCAGCCCCAGCATTTT.

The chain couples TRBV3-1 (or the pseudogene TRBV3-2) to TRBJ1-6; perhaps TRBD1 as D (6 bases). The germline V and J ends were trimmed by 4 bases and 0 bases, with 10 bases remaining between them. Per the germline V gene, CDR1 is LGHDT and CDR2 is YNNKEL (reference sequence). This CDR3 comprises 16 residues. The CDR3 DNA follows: TGTGCCAGCAGCCTGGGACACCGCTCCTATAATTCACCCCTCCACTTT. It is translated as CASSLGHRSYNSPLHF.

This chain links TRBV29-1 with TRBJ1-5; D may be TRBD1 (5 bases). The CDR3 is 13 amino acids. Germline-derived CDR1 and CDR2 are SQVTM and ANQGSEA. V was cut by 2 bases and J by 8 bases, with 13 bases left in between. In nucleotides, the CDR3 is TGCAGCGTTGAAAGGCAGGGCGGAGAGCCCCAGCATTTT. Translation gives CSVERQGGEPQHF.

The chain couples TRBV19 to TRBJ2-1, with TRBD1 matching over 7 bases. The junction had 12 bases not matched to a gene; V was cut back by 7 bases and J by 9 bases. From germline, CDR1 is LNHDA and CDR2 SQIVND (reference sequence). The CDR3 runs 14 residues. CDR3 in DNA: TGTGCCAGTACGACAGGGAGACCCGGAGCTGAGCAGTTCTTC. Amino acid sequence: CASTTGRPGAEQFF.

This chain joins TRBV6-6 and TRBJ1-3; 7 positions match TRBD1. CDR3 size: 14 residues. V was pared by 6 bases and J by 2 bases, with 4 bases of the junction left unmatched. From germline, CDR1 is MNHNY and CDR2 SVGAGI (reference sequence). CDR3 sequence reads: CASRLRGTGNTIYF. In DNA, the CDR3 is TGTGCCAGCAGGCTCAGGGGGACTGGAAACACCATATATTTT.

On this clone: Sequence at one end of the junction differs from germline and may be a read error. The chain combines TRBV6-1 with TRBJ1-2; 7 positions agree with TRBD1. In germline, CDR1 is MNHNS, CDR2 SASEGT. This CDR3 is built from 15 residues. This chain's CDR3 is CASREGPTGNYGYTF. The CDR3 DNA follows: TGTGCCAGCAGGGAAGGACCGACAGGGAACTATGGCTACACCTTC.

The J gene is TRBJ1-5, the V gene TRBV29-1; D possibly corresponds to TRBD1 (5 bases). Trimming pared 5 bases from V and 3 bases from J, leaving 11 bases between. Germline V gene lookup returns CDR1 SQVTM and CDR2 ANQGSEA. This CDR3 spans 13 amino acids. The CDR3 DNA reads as TGCAGCGTTATCCTAGGGGACAATCAGCCCCAGCATTTT. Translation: CSVILGDNQPQHF.

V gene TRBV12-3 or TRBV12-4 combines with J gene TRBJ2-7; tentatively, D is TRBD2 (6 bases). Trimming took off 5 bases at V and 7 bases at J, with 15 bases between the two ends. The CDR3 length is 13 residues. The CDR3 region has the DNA TGTGCCAGCAGTCCGGGCCCAGCGGGTGAGCAGTACTTC. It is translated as CASSPGPAGEQYF.

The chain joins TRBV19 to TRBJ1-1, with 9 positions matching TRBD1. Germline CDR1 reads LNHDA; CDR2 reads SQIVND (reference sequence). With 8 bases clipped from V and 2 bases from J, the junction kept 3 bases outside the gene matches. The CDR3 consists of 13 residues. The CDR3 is CASQQGANTEAFF. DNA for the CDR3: TGTGCCAGTCAACAGGGGGCAAACACTGAAGCTTTCTTT. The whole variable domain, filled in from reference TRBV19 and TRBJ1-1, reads DGGITQSPKYLFRKEGQNVTLSCEQNLNHDAMYWYRQDPGQGLRLIYYSQIVNDFQKGDIAEGYSVSREKKESFPLTVTSAQKNPTAFYLCASQQGANTEAFFGQGTRLTVV.

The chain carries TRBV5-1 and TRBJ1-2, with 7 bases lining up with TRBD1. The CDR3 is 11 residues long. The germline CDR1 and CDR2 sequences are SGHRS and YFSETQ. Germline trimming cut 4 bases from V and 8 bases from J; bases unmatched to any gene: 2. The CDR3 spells CASSLDRGYTF. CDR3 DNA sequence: TGCGCCAGCAGCCTGGACAGGGGCTACACCTTC.

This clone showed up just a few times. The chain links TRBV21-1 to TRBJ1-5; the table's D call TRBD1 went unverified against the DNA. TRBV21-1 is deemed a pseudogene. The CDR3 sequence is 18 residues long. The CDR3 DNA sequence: TGTGCCAGCAGCCGAATCAGAAACCGGGACAGGGTTATTCAGCCCCAGCATTTT. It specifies CASSRIRNRDRVIQPQHF.

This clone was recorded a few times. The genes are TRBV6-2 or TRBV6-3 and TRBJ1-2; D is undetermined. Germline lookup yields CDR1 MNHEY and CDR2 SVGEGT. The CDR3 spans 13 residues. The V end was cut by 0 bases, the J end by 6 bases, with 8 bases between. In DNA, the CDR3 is TGTGCCAGCAGTTACTCGAGCGGGGATGGCTACACCTTC. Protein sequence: CASSYSSGDGYTF.

The DNA of the CDR3 is TGTGCCAGCAGTGATTACAGGGACTATGGCTACACCTTC. As protein: CASSDYRDYGYTF. The rearrangement links TRBV12-3 or TRBV12-4 to TRBJ1-2, with D possibly TRBD1 on 6 matching bases. This CDR3 has 13 amino acids. V was clipped by 5 bases and J by 3 bases, with 10 bases between them.

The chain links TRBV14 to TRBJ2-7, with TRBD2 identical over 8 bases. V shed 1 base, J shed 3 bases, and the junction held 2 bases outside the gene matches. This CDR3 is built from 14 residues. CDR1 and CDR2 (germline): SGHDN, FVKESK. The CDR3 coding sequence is TGTGCCAGCAGCCAAGCGGGAGGGTTCTACGAGCAGTACTTC. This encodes CASSQAGGFYEQYF. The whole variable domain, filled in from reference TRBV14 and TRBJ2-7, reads EAGVTQFPSHSVIEKGQTVTLRCDPISGHDNLYWYRRVMGKEIKFLLHFVKESKQDESGMPNNRFLAERTGGTYSTLKVQPAELEDSGVYFCASSQAGGFYEQYFGPGTRLTVT.

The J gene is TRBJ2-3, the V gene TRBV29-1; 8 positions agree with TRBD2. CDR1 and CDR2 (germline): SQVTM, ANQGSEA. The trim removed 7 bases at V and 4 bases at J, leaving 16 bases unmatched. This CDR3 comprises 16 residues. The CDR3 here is CSADAIPAGVADTQYF. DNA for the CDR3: TGCAGCGCCGACGCGATTCCAGCGGGAGTGGCAGATACGCAGTATTTT.

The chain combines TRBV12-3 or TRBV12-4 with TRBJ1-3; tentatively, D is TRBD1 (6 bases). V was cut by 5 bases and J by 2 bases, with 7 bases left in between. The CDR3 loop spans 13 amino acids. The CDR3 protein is CASSGDTGNTIYF. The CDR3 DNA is TGTGCCAGCAGTGGGGACACTGGAAACACCATATATTTT.

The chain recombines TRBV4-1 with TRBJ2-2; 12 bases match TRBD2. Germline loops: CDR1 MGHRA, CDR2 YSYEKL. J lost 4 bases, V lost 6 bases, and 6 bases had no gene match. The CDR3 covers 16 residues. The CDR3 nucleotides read TGCGCCAGCAGTCCTAGCGGGGGGGCCGTCACCGGGGAGCTGTTTTTT. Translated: CASSPSGGAVTGELFF.

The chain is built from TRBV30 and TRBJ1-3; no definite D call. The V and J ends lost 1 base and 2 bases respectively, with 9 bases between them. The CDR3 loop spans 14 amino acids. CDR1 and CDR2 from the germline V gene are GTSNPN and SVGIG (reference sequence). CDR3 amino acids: CAWSAPAAGNTIYF. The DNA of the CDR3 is TGTGCCTGGAGTGCACCTGCGGCTGGAAACACCATATATTTT.

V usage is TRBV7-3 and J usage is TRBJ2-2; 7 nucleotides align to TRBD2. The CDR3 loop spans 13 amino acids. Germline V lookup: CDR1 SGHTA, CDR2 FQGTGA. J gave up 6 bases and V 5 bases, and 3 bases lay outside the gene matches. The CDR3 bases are TGTGCCAGCAGCCACGGACTAGCCGGGGAGCTGTTTTTT. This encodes CASSHGLAGELFF. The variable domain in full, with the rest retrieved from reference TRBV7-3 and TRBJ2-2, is GAGVSQTPSNKVTEKGKYVELRCDPISGHTALYWYRQSLGQGPEFLIYFQGTGAADDSGLPNDRFFAVRPEGSVSTLKIQRTERGDSAVYLCASSHGLAGELFFGEGSRLTVL.

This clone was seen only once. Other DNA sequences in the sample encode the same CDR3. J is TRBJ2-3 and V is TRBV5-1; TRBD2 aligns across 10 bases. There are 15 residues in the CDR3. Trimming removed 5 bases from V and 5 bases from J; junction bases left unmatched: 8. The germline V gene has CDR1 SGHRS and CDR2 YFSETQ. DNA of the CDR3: TGCGCCAGCAGGGCAGCGGGGGGGCGGGTAGATACGCAGTATTTT. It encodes CASRAAGGRVDTQYF.

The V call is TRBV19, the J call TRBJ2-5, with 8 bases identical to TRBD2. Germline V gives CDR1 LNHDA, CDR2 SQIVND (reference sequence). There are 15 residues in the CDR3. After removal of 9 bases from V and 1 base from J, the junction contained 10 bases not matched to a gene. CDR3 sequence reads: CASQKTSVTQETQYF. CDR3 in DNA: TGTGCCAGCCAAAAGACTAGCGTGACCCAAGAGACCCAGTACTTC.